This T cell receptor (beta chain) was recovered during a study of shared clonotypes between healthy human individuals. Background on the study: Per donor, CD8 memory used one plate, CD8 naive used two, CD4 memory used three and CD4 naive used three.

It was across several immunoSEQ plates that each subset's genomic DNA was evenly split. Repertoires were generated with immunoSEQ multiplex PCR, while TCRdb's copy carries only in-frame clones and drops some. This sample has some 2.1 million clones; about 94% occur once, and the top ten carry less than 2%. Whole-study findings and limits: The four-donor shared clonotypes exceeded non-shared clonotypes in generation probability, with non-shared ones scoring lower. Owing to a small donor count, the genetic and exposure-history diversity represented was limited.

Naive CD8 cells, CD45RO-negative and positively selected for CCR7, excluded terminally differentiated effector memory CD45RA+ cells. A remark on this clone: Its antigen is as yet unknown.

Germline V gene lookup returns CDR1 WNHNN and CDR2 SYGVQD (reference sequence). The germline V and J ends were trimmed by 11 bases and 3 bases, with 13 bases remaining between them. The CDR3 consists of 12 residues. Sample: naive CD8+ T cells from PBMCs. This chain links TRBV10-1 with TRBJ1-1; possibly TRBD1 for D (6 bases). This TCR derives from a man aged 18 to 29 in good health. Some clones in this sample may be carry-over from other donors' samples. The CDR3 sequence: CAFIEGDTEAFF. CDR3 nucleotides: TGCGCCTTTATCGAGGGGGACACTGAAGCTTTCTTT.